These 25 T cell receptor beta chains were sequenced from one sample in a study of cytomegalovirus exposure and HLA in healthy donors. Vbeta (60) and Jbeta (13) primers were used in the PCR. Some clones are missing from TCRdb's copy, which holds only in-frame ones; the method was immunoSEQ multiplex PCR. The table lists some 150,000 clones, 80% of them singletons. The sequencing sample was made of PBMCs. The receptors were gathered from a young man in good health and CMV-seropositive.

This clone has a single count. The chain links TRBV7-7 to TRBJ2-3, with 10 bases lining up with TRBD1. CDR3 length: 16 amino acids. Germline CDR1 is SSHAT and CDR2 is FNYEAQ (reference sequence). Trimming at V came to 5 bases and at J to 3 bases, leaving 8 bases not matched to a gene. The CDR3, as DNA: TGTGCCAGCAGCCCCGGGACAGGGGTCAGTACAGATACGCAGTATTTT. The encoded protein is CASSPGTGVSTDTQYF.

This clone was seen a single time. The chain links TRBV5-6 to TRBJ1-4, with TRBD1 matching over 9 bases. The V and J ends lost 7 bases and 8 bases, in that order; junction bases with no gene match: 3. The CDR3 runs 12 residues. Germline V gene sequence: CDR1 SGHDT, CDR2 YYEEEE. DNA of the CDR3: TGTGCCAGCGGACAGGGGAGGGAAAAACTGTTTTTT. Translated: CASGQGREKLFF.

The chain has TRBV4-3 and TRBJ2-2, with TRBD1 matching over 8 bases. J gave up 3 bases and V 3 bases, and 12 bases lay outside the gene matches. This CDR3 spans 18 amino acids. CDR1 LGHNA and CDR2 YSLEER come from the germline V gene. In DNA, the CDR3 is TGCGCCAGCAGCCAGAAAACAGGGGGAAAACTTGACACCGGGGAGCTGTTTTTT. This encodes CASSQKTGGKLDTGELFF.

The rearrangement joins TRBV11-2 to TRBJ2-3; TRBD2 aligns across 7 bases. The CDR3 extends over 16 amino acids. V shed 2 bases and J 0 bases; nucleotides not matched to a gene: 5. Per the germline V gene, CDR1 is SGHAT and CDR2 is FQNNGV. The CDR3 DNA follows: TGTGCCAGCAGCTTATTAGGTAGCGGGAGCACAGATACGCAGTATTTT. Translating it yields CASSLLGSGSTDTQYF.

This sequence joins TRBV5-1 and TRBJ2-5; D possibly corresponds to TRBD2 (5 bases). The CDR3 loop spans 15 amino acids. Germline CDR1 is SGHRS and CDR2 is YFSETQ. Trimming took 6 bases from V and 1 from J, leaving 16 bases between them. This CDR3 is CASTFSPSLQETQYF. The CDR3 nucleotides are TGCGCCAGCACGTTCAGCCCTAGCCTCCAAGAGACCCAGTACTTC.

The chain is built from TRBV9 and TRBJ2-1; 8 bases line up with TRBD2. This CDR3 comprises 15 residues. The V and J ends lost 2 bases and 4 bases, in that order; junction bases with no gene match: 5. Germline loops: CDR1 SGDLS, CDR2 YYNGEE. DNA for the CDR3: TGTGCCAGCAGCGTCCCTAGCGGGCTGTACAATGAGCAGTTCTTC. This sequence encodes CASSVPSGLYNEQFF. The full variable domain, in which reference TRBV9 and TRBJ2-1 provide the parts outside the CDR3, is DSGVTQTPKHLITATGQRVTLRCSPRSGDLSVYWYQQSLDQGLQFLIQYYNGEERAKGNILERFSAQQFPDLHSELNLSSLELGDSALYFCASSVPSGLYNEQFFGPGTRLTVL.

The chain joins TRBV11-2 to TRBJ2-1, with a weak D call TRBD2 (5 bases). Germline V CDR1 and CDR2: SGHAT, FQNNGV. V lost 7 bases and J lost 6, with 22 bases in between. The CDR3 extends over 16 amino acids. Written as DNA, the CDR3 is TGTGCCAGCACCCCTGGACGAGGGAGACGGTTCAATGAGCAGTTCTTC. This codes for CASTPGRGRRFNEQFF.

The rearrangement joins TRBV19 to TRBJ1-5, with D unclear. The CDR3 extends over 16 amino acids. The germline V and J ends were trimmed by 3 bases and 2 bases, with 14 bases remaining between them. CDR1 LNHDA and CDR2 SQIVND come from the germline V gene (reference sequence). The chain's CDR3 is CASSIRGERGNQPQHF. Here the CDR3 DNA reads TGTGCCAGTAGTATCCGCGGGGAACGGGGCAATCAGCCCCAGCATTTT.

The genes are TRBV6-5 and TRBJ1-2, with 9 bases identical to TRBD1. The germline V gene has CDR1 MNHEY and CDR2 SVGAGI. V lost 5 bases to trimming and J lost 7 bases; unmatched junction nucleotides: 8. The CDR3 extends over 14 amino acids. Here the CDR3 reads CASSGQGSLGGYTF. The CDR3, as DNA: TGTGCCAGCAGTGGACAGGGGTCACTCGGTGGCTACACCTTC.

This clone was counted a single time. This chain uses TRBV18 with TRBJ2-5; 8 nucleotides align to TRBD1. This CDR3 contains 16 residues. Trimming removed 6 bases from V and 5 bases from J; junction bases left unmatched: 14. The V gene's germline CDR1 is KGHSH and CDR2 LQKENI. CDR3 in DNA: TGTGCCAGCTCGCAAACTGGACAGGGTTTTTTTGAGACCCAGTACTTC. Translated: CASSQTGQGFFETQYF. Supplemented by reference TRBV18 and TRBJ2-5, the full variable domain reads NAGVMQNPRHLVRRRGQEARLRCSPMKGHSHVYWYRQLPEEGLKFMVYLQKENIIDESGMPKERFSAEFPKEGPSILRIQQVVRGDSAAYFCASSQTGQGFFETQYFGPGTRLLVL.

The chain has TRBV6-5 and TRBJ1-2; perhaps TRBD1 as D (6 bases). The V end lost 5 bases, the J end lost 4 bases, and 14 bases lay between the germline ends. Germline V gene sequence: CDR1 MNHEY, CDR2 SVGAGI. The CDR3 totals 14 residues. CDR3 nucleotides: TGTGCCAGCAGTACACAGGGTGGCGCCTATGGCTACACCTTC. Its translation is CASSTQGGAYGYTF.

The CDR3 sequence: CSVGGEYSNQPQHF. CDR3 DNA: TGCAGCGTTGGCGGAGAGTATAGCAATCAGCCCCAGCATTTT. The chain carries TRBV29-1 and TRBJ1-5; unclear D gene. Trimming took 4 bases from V and 0 from J, leaving 10 bases between them. The CDR3 is 14 residues long. The germline V gene has CDR1 SQVTM and CDR2 ANQGSEA. The variable domain in full, with the rest retrieved from reference TRBV29-1 and TRBJ1-5, is SAVISQKPSRDICQRGTSLTIQCQVDSQVTMMFWYRQQPGQSLTLIATANQGSEATYESGFVIDKFPISRPNLTFSTLTVSNMSPEDSSIYLCSVGGEYSNQPQHFGDGTRLSIL.

The chain recombines TRBV4-1 with TRBJ2-7; 8 bases are shared with TRBD1. CDR1 MGHRA and CDR2 YSYEKL come from the germline V gene. This CDR3 is 21 amino acids long. The junction had 20 bases not matched to a gene; V was cut back by 1 base and J by 0 bases. The CDR3 loop reads CASSQALLWGPRQGSSYEQYF. CDR3 nucleotide sequence: TGCGCCAGCAGCCAAGCTTTACTATGGGGACCACGACAGGGGAGCTCCTACGAGCAGTACTTC.

The chain is built from TRBV7-3 and TRBJ2-1; 8 nucleotides line up with TRBD2. This CDR3 is 15 amino acids long. V gave up 1 base and J gave up 6 bases; unmatched junction bases: 5. Germline CDR1 SGHTA, CDR2 FQGTGA. The CDR3 DNA reads as TGTGCCAGCAGCTTAAGCGGGGGGCCCCGCAATGAGCAGTTCTTC. It translates to CASSLSGGPRNEQFF.

This chain joins TRBV6-1 and TRBJ1-6, with 7 bases matching TRBD1. Losses at the gene ends were 6 bases for V and 6 bases for J; bases not matched to a gene: 8. The CDR3 consists of 15 residues. Germline CDR1 is MNHNS and CDR2 is SASEGT. CDR3 nucleotide sequence: TGTGCCAGCAGCAGACCGGGACAGTCTAATTCACCCCTCCACTTT. Translating it yields CASSRPGQSNSPLHF.

The genes are TRBV13 and TRBJ2-5; tentatively, D is TRBD1 (5 bases). The CDR3 consists of 13 residues. Germline CDR1 and CDR2: PRHDT and FYEKMQ (reference sequence). The V gene lost 5 bases and the J gene lost 2 bases, with 9 bases spanning the gap. As DNA, the CDR3 is TGTGCCAGCAGCCAACAGGCTCAAGAGACCCAGTACTTC. This encodes CASSQQAQETQYF. The complete variable domain, with remaining parts taken from reference TRBV13 and TRBJ2-5, reads AAGVIQSPRHLIKEKRETATLKCYPIPRHDTVYWYQQGPGQDPQFLISFYEKMQSDKGSIPDRFSAQQFSDYHSELNMSSLELGDSALYFCASSQQAQETQYFGPGTRLLVL.

The CDR3 here is CASSQEVAGAYGYTF. DNA for the CDR3: TGTGCCAGCAGCCAAGAAGTGGCGGGAGCCTATGGCTACACCTTC. This chain links TRBV4-2 with TRBJ1-2; the D is unclear. The germline gives CDR1 LGHNA, CDR2 YNFKEQ. The CDR3 runs 15 residues. Trimming cost V 0 bases and J 4 bases, with 12 bases left between them.

The chain is built from TRBV5-6 and TRBJ2-3, with 13 nucleotides matching TRBD2. The CDR3 has 16 residues. CDR1 and CDR2 from the germline V gene are SGHDT and YYEEEE. V shed 4 bases, J shed 2 bases, and the junction held 4 bases outside the gene matches. The CDR3 nucleotides are TGTGCCAGCAGCCTGGGACTAGCGGGACCCACAGATACGCAGTATTTT. This sequence encodes CASSLGLAGPTDTQYF. The entire variable domain, with the rest obtained from reference TRBV5-6 and TRBJ2-3, is as follows: DAGVTQSPTHLIKTRGQQVTLRCSPKSGHDTVSWYQQALGQGPQFIFQYYEEEERQRGNFPDRFSGHQFPNYSSELNVNALLLGDSALYLCASSLGLAGPTDTQYFGPGTRLTVL.

The rearrangement uses TRBV5-1 and TRBJ2-1; tentatively, D is TRBD1 (6 bases). Deletions cut 5 bases from V and 7 bases from J, with 13 bases between. The germline gives CDR1 SGHRS, CDR2 YFSETQ. This CDR3 has 13 amino acids. The CDR3 is CASSSERGNEQFF. The CDR3 DNA reads TGCGCCAGCAGTAGCGAAAGGGGGAATGAGCAGTTCTTC.

For this clone: The sample holds other DNA sequences that translate to the same CDR3. CDR3 region: CASSVAGGDYGYTF. DNA for the CDR3: TGTGCCAGCAGCGTAGCTGGAGGAGACTATGGCTACACCTTC. The chain combines TRBV9 with TRBJ1-2; D unresolved. Germline V gene data show CDR1 as SGDLS and CDR2 as YYNGEE. This CDR3 has 14 amino acids. With 0 bases removed from V and 3 bases from J, the gap between germline ends came to 9 bases.

This rearrangement joins TRBV6-1 to TRBJ1-2, with 8 bases matching TRBD1. The CDR3 has 15 amino acids. V lost 2 bases, J lost 8 bases, and 10 bases stayed unmatched. Germline V gene sequence: CDR1 MNHNS, CDR2 SASEGT. The CDR3 here is CASSELSARGLGYTF. CDR3 DNA sequence: TGTGCCAGCAGTGAACTGTCGGCCAGGGGGCTCGGCTACACCTTC.

This clone was counted a few times. This chain uses TRBV27 with TRBJ1-1; 7 positions agree with TRBD1. The CDR3 totals 16 residues. V lost 1 base and J lost 2; bases outside the gene matches: 7. Per germline, CDR1 MNHEY and CDR2 SMNVEV (reference sequence). CDR3 in amino acids: CASSLWAGQTNTEAFF. The CDR3 DNA is TGTGCCAGCAGTTTATGGGCGGGACAGACTAACACTGAAGCTTTCTTT.

The V gene is TRBV11-2, the J gene TRBJ1-3, with D perhaps matching TRBD1 (5 bases). Trimming cost V 5 bases and J 0 bases, with 14 bases left between them. This CDR3 comprises 16 residues. Germline V CDR1 and CDR2: SGHAT, FQNNGV. The CDR3 loop reads CASSPVGPSSGNTIYF. The CDR3 nucleotides are TGTGCCAGCAGCCCCGTGGGGCCGAGCTCTGGAAACACCATATATTTT.

The chain joins TRBV15 to TRBJ1-2; maybe TRBD1 (5 bases). Trimming took off 6 bases at V and 4 bases at J, with 12 bases between the two ends. The germline V gene encodes CDR1 LNHNV and CDR2 YYDKDF (reference sequence). CDR3 length equals 13 residues. The CDR3 sequence is CATRQAGGYGYTF. The CDR3 bases are TGTGCCACCAGACAGGCCGGCGGCTATGGCTACACCTTC.

The V call is TRBV19, the J call TRBJ2-7, with D perhaps matching TRBD2 (5 bases). Germline values: CDR1 LNHDA, CDR2 SQIVND (reference sequence). This CDR3 region has 12 residues. V was pared by 1 base and J by 6 bases, with 7 bases between. The CDR3 sequence: CASSIVGSEQYF. The CDR3 DNA sequence: TGTGCCAGTAGTATAGTAGGGAGCGAGCAGTACTTC.